The 19 T cell receptor beta chains reported below all come from one sample, sequenced in a study of shared clonotypes between healthy human individuals (TCRdb year 2020). The library came from the immunoSEQ multiplex PCR assay. The immuneACCESS repertoire file appears here via TCRdb, limited to in-frame rearrangements. These files lack a portion of the clones; in checked studies, under half of the deficit traces to unresolved V genes, and the cause of the others is not known. The sample records about 2 million clones, approximately 95% of which are singletons. The top ten constitute roughly 0.13% of the sample. The sequenced sample consisted of naive CD4+ T cells sorted from blood. Interpreted using the paper, the cell subset or site label stands for: CD45RA+ positively selected. These receptors all stem from a man between 18 and 35 years old in good health.

This chain links TRBV29-1 with TRBJ2-7; TRBD2 agrees at 7 bases. The CDR3 has 9 residues. Germline V gene lookup returns CDR1 SQVTM and CDR2 ANQGSEA. The CDR3 DNA reads TGCAGGGGGGGGAGCGAGCAGTACTTC. Its protein product is CRGGSEQYF.

The genes are TRBV29-1 and TRBJ1-3, with D maybe TRBD1 (6 bases). The V gene's germline CDR1 is SQVTM and CDR2 ANQGSEA. Trimming took off 3 bases at V and 2 bases at J, with 11 bases between the two ends. The CDR3 sequence is 14 residues long. CDR3 nucleotide sequence: TGCAGCGTTGATGTGGGGGCGACTGGAAACACCATATATTTT. Residues: CSVDVGATGNTIYF.

V and J are TRBV15 and TRBJ2-7; 10 bases are a match to TRBD2. The CDR3 is 15 amino acids. The ends lost 8 bases at V and 0 bases at J; junction bases unmatched: 7. Germline V gene lookup returns CDR1 LNHNV and CDR2 YYDKDF (reference sequence). The CDR3 nucleotides are TGTGCCACCTCGTCATTAGCGGGAGGCTCCTACGAGCAGTACTTC. Its translation is CATSSLAGGSYEQYF.

As to this clone: Other nucleotide sequences in the sample specify the same CDR3. The chain is built from TRBV9 and TRBJ2-1, with D unresolved. The CDR3 has 14 amino acids. Trimming pared 0 bases from V and 0 bases from J, leaving 4 bases between. CDR1 and CDR2 from the germline V gene are SGDLS and YYNGEE. CDR3 amino acids: CASSVGSSYNEQFF. As DNA, the CDR3 is TGTGCCAGCAGCGTAGGGTCCTCCTACAATGAGCAGTTCTTC.

The chain employs TRBV7-3 and TRBJ1-6; D is possibly TRBD1 (5 bases). Germline V CDR1 and CDR2: SGHTA, FQGTGA. V was shortened by 3 bases and J by 9 bases, with 12 bases between the two germline ends. This CDR3 is 14 amino acids long. In nucleotides, the CDR3 is TGTGCCAGCAGCTTTGGAGGGGTGAGTTCACCCCTCCACTTT. Residues: CASSFGGVSSPLHF.

This clone was picked up one time. V is TRBV4-3 and J is TRBJ2-2; 8 nucleotides match TRBD2. The ends lost 1 base at V and 6 bases at J; junction bases unmatched: 4. Germline V gene sequence: CDR1 LGHNA, CDR2 YSLEER. The length of the CDR3 is 15 residues. The CDR3 protein is CASSQGGLVSGELFF. The CDR3 bases are TGCGCCAGCAGCCAAGGGGGACTAGTTTCCGGGGAGCTGTTTTTT.

The rearrangement links TRBV10-1 to TRBJ2-5; D is perhaps TRBD2 (5 bases). V lost 0 bases and J 5 bases, leaving 16 bases between the germline ends. The germline CDR1 and CDR2 sequences are WNHNN and SYGVQD (reference sequence). The CDR3 is 16 amino acids. CDR3 nucleotide sequence: TGCGCCAGCAGTGAGTCGAATTTGAGGGCGCTGGAGACCCAGTACTTC. Translated: CASSESNLRALETQYF.

The gene calls are TRBV5-1 and TRBJ2-3; D gene uncertain. The V end lost 0 bases, the J end lost 7 bases, and 9 bases lay between the germline ends. This CDR3 has 13 amino acids. CDR1 and CDR2 from the germline V gene are SGHRS and YFSETQ. CDR3 bases: TGCGCCAGCAGCTTGGTGCAGAAGAATACGCAGTATTTT. Its translation is CASSLVQKNTQYF.

This clone was seen just once. The V and J genes are TRBV2 and TRBJ2-1, with TRBD1 matching over 8 bases. Germline V gene sequence: CDR1 SNHLY, CDR2 FYNNEI. The CDR3 consists of 14 residues. J gave up 7 bases and V 7 bases, and 9 bases lay outside the gene matches. The CDR3, as DNA: TGTGCCAGCAACTCCCAGGGGGCTGGAAATGAGCAGTTCTTC. Amino acid sequence: CASNSQGAGNEQFF.

A note on this clone: One junction end does not reproduce the germline sequence, and a read error may be involved. The CDR3 nucleotides are TGTGCCAGTAGTCCTAGGTCCTTTAATTCACCCCTCCACTTT. This sequence encodes CASSPRSFNSPLHF. The chain uses TRBV19 and TRBJ1-6; D is unresolved. CDR3 length equals 14 residues. The germline V gene has CDR1 LNHDA and CDR2 SQIVND (reference sequence).

The chain uses TRBV18 and TRBJ2-1; TRBD1 matches 9 bases. This CDR3 has 16 residues. Germline V lookup: CDR1 KGHSH, CDR2 LQKENI. The V segment lost 3 bases and the J segment 4 bases; nucleotides outside the gene matches: 7. The CDR3 DNA is TGTGCCAGCTCACCGACCGGGACAGGGTTTTACAATGAGCAGTTCTTC. Translation: CASSPTGTGFYNEQFF.

This chain connects TRBV2 to TRBJ1-1, with D unclear. V shed 7 bases and J shed 5 bases, with 14 bases lying between them. The CDR3 consists of 13 residues. Germline V lookup: CDR1 SNHLY, CDR2 FYNNEI. The CDR3, as DNA: TGTGCCAGCATCCTCGAAAGCTCTACTGAAGCTTTCTTT. Translating gives CASILESSTEAFF.

The chain carries TRBV5-1 and TRBJ2-1; possibly TRBD1 or TRBD2 for D (7 bases each). In germline, CDR1 is SGHRS, CDR2 YFSETQ. CDR3 length: 15 residues. V lost 6 bases and J lost 5, with 18 bases in between. The CDR3 bases are TGCGCCAGCAAGTCGACAGGGAGGGCCGACAATGAGCAGTTCTTC. Protein sequence: CASKSTGRADNEQFF.

CDR3 DNA: TGTGCCAGCAGCTTACTAGCGGGGGGGCAGTCTCGGGAGACCCAGTACTTC. Translating gives CASSLLAGGQSRETQYF. The J gene is TRBJ2-5, the V gene TRBV11-2, with 12 bases fitting TRBD2. Germline CDR1 SGHAT, CDR2 FQNNGV. The junction had 9 bases not matched to a gene; V was cut back by 2 bases and J by 5 bases. This CDR3 is built from 17 residues.

V usage is TRBV9 and J usage is TRBJ2-3; TRBD1 matches 12 bases. This CDR3 has 16 amino acids. Germline V CDR1 and CDR2: SGDLS, YYNGEE. Trimming cost V 3 bases and J 6 bases; bases outside gene matches: 8. DNA for the CDR3: TGTGCCAGCAGCGCCGGGACAGGGGGCTTTGTTGATACGCAGTATTTT. Protein sequence: CASSAGTGGFVDTQYF.

This chain connects TRBV4-1 to TRBJ1-2; 9 bases are shared with TRBD1. J gave up 8 bases and V 0 bases, and 10 bases lay outside the gene matches. The CDR3 has 16 amino acids. The germline V gene has CDR1 MGHRA and CDR2 YSYEKL. Here the CDR3 reads CASSQDLGQGRYGYTF. CDR3 nucleotide sequence: TGCGCCAGCAGCCAAGATCTCGGACAGGGGCGCTACGGCTACACCTTC.

J is TRBJ2-3 and V is TRBV28; unclear D gene. The CDR3 totals 14 residues. Looked up from germline, CDR1 is MDHEN and CDR2 is SYDVKM. The V end lost 8 bases, the J end lost 1 base, and 13 bases lay between the germline ends. The CDR3 DNA reads TGTGCCAGCGTTTCAGGTCACGGCACAGATACGCAGTATTTT. Residues: CASVSGHGTDTQYF.

V is TRBV6-1 and J is TRBJ2-7; D perhaps matches TRBD2 (5 bases). The germline V and J ends were trimmed by 2 bases and 2 bases, with 10 bases remaining between them. Germline CDR1 reads MNHNS; CDR2 reads SASEGT. This CDR3 contains 14 residues. The CDR3 sequence is CASSESGIPYEQYF. The CDR3, as DNA: TGTGCCAGCAGTGAATCGGGGATCCCCTACGAGCAGTACTTC.

CDR3 DNA: TGTGCCAGCAGAACAGGGACCTATGGCTACACCTTC. It codes for CASRTGTYGYTF. This chain uses TRBV2 with TRBJ1-2, with D tentatively TRBD1 (6 bases). Germline values: CDR1 SNHLY, CDR2 FYNNEI. V shed 6 bases and J shed 4 bases, with 9 bases lying between them. The CDR3 contains 12 residues. The complete variable domain, with remaining parts taken from reference TRBV2 and TRBJ1-2, reads EPEVTQTPSHQVTQMGQEVILRCVPISNHLYFYWYRQILGQKVEFLVSFYNNEISEKSEIFDDQFSVERPDGSNFTLKIRSTKLEDSAMYFCASRTGTYGYTFGSGTRLTVV.